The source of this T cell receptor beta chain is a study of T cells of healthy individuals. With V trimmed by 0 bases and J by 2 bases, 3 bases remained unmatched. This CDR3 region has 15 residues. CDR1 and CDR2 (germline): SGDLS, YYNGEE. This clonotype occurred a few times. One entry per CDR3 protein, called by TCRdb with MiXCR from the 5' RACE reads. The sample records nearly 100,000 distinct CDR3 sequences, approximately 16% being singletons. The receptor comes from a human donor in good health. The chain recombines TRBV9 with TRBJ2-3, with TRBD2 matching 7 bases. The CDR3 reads CASSVGAGVTDTQYF. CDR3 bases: TGTGCCAGCAGCGTAGGGGCGGGAGTCACAGATACGCAGTATTTT. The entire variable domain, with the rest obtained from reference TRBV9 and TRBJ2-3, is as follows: DSGVTQTPKHLITATGQRVTLRCSPRSGDLSVYWYQQSLDQGLQFLIQYYNGEERAKGNILERFSAQQFPDLHSELNLSSLELGDSALYFCASSVGAGVTDTQYFGPGTRLTVL.